Sequencing of this T cell receptor (beta chain) was carried out in a study of T cells after yellow fever vaccination. On the study more broadly: Libraries from low-cell-number fractions were prepared with the SMART-Seq v4 Ultra Low Input RNA kit.

Points from the study as a whole: Relatively few clonotypes were ones that appeared in both CD4 and CD8 compartments. Weaker, the secondary response peaked sooner, at day 5 versus 15.

A 5'RACE template-switching step, the method used to make TCR cDNA, added a universal primer site and UMIs. TCRdb processed the 5' RACE reads anew with MiXCR; each CDR3 protein has one entry. The sample consists of 95,000 to 150,000 distinct CDR3 sequences, roughly 6.7% of them appearing once. This clonotype was counted ten times or more. Its antigen remains unidentified. A junction end diverges from the germline sequence, so it may reflect a read error. The clonotype was recovered from a man aged 18 to 29 who received the YFV17D yellow fever vaccine. The specimen was CD4+ T cells sorted from PBMCs, collected around 10 days after the first yellow fever vaccination.

Written as DNA, the CDR3 is TGTGCCAGCAGCCACGGGGCCGACGCACACTTC. Residues: CASSHGADAHF. The chain employs TRBV3-1 and TRBJ2-7; perhaps D is TRBD1 or TRBD2 (5 bases each). The CDR3 totals 11 residues. Germline V gene lookup returns CDR1 LGHDT and CDR2 YNNKEL (reference sequence).